This T cell receptor (beta chain) was identified during a study of shared clonotypes between healthy human individuals. Study observations and caveats: It was expected that sequencing depth would affect clonotype sharing among donors. Sorted-subset sequencing was shown by rarefaction to be incomplete despite large depth.

V lost 10 bases, J lost 2 bases, and 16 bases lay in between. The CDR3 runs 14 residues. Germline V gene sequence: CDR1 SNHLY, CDR2 FYNNEI. As regards this clone: Its antigen is not identified.

Deep-level settings were used for running the assay. On sorted subsets, replicate PCRs used 200 to 250 ng DNA, or 27,000 or so T cell genomes. Some clones are missing from TCRdb's copy, which holds only in-frame ones; the method was immunoSEQ multiplex PCR. The data show about 2.3 million clones, with under 95% seen just once and about 0.36% held by the top ten. Sequenced: naive CD4+ T cells from PBMCs. The sample's subset: CD45RA+ positively selected. The TCR was taken from a man younger than 35 in good health. Some clones in this sample may be carry-over from other donors' samples. The rearrangement uses TRBV2 and TRBJ2-3; unclear D gene. In nucleotides, the CDR3 is TGTGCCACAAAACCCACAACTAACACAGATACGCAGTATTTT. Protein: CATKPTTNTDTQYF.